Following are 32 T cell receptor beta chains from one sample sequenced in a study of regulatory T cells in long-lasting Graves disease. This sample's time point: newly diagnosed GD, antithyroid drugs for less than 3 months. With RNA extracted from PBMCs as input, the TCR library was made. With iRepertoire HTBI primers and Arm-PCR of CDR3 regions, TCR beta libraries were built. Each CDR3 protein is one row after TCRdb ran MiXCR on the multiplex PCR reads. Of 200,000 to 300,000 distinct CDR3 sequences in the sample, 20% to 25% were seen once. The material was peripheral blood mononuclear cells (PBMCs), obtained at new diagnosis, from a patient treated with antithyroid drugs. These receptors originate from a female donor with Graves disease.

Concerning this clonotype itself: This may arise from a read error, as a much more abundant clone is one base away. The gene calls are TRBV20-1 and TRBJ1-2; TRBD1 matches at 8 bases. CDR3 size: 12 residues. CDR1 is DFQATT and CDR2 is SNEGSKA in the germline V gene (reference sequence). In DNA form, the CDR3 reads TGCATTGCCATCCGGGACAGGAATAGCTACACCTTC. Translation gives CIAIRDRNSYTF.

This chain uses TRBV7-2 with TRBJ1-6; D is ambiguous. The CDR3 totals 13 residues. V lost 5 bases and J 7 bases, leaving 9 bases between the germline ends. The germline CDR1 and CDR2 sequences are SGHTA and FQGNSA. The CDR3: CASSDLTNSPLHF. CDR3 DNA: TGTGCCAGCAGCGATCTTACCAATTCACCCCTCCACTTT.

This chain links TRBV6-2 or TRBV6-3 with TRBJ2-4, with D perhaps given as TRBD1 or TRBD2 (5 bases each). This CDR3 spans 16 amino acids. The V end was cut by 6 bases, the J end by 0 bases, with 15 bases between. Germline CDR1 and CDR2: MNHEY and SVGEGT. DNA of the CDR3: TGTGCCAGCAGACCAGGGACGGGTCTAGCCAAAAACATTCAGTACTTC. It encodes CASRPGTGLAKNIQYF.

The gene calls are TRBV3-1 and TRBJ1-5; a possible D gene is TRBD1 (5 bases). The CDR3 runs 17 residues. Germline-derived CDR1 and CDR2 are LGHDT and YNNKEL (reference sequence). With 0 bases removed from V and 6 bases from J, the gap between germline ends came to 18 bases. The CDR3 loop reads CASSQDFAAAGTQPQHF. The DNA of the CDR3 is TGTGCCAGCAGCCAAGATTTTGCGGCGGCAGGGACTCAGCCCCAGCATTTT. The whole variable domain, remainder taken from reference TRBV3-1 and TRBJ1-5, is DTAVSQTPKYLVTQMGNDKSIKCEQNLGHDTMYWYKQDSKKFLKIMFSYNNKELIINETVPNRFSPKSPDKAHLNLHINSLELGDSAVYFCASSQDFAAAGTQPQHFGDGTRLSIL.

This clonotype was seen at least ten times. The chain combines TRBV6-1 with TRBJ2-7, with D unresolved. Trimming took 5 bases from V and 4 from J, leaving 12 bases between them. Germline CDR1 MNHNS, CDR2 SASEGT. CDR3 length: 13 residues. CDR3 coding DNA: TGTGCCAGCAGTCCCAACATGGCGTACGAGCAGTACTTC. Amino acids: CASSPNMAYEQYF.

This clonotype showed up many times. The V and J genes are TRBV13 and TRBJ2-3; D is possibly TRBD2 (6 bases). Germline V gives CDR1 PRHDT, CDR2 FYEKMQ (reference sequence). V was trimmed by 5 bases and J by 0 bases, leaving 12 bases between them. This CDR3 is built from 15 residues. The CDR3 sequence: CASSAGSGSTDTQYF. In DNA, the CDR3 is TGTGCCAGCAGCGCAGGGAGCGGGAGCACAGATACGCAGTATTTT.

The rearrangement uses TRBV13 and TRBJ2-7, with 9 bases matching TRBD2. This CDR3 is 14 amino acids long. Germline CDR1 PRHDT, CDR2 FYEKMQ (reference sequence). After removal of 7 bases from V and 7 bases from J, the junction contained 11 bases not matched to a gene. As DNA, the CDR3 is TGTGCCAGCAATTTTGCGGGAGGGCCAACGGAGCAGTACTTC. Translated, it gives CASNFAGGPTEQYF.

This clonotype was seen many times. V is TRBV20-1 and J is TRBJ1-1; D call uncertain. This CDR3 contains 13 residues. V was pared by 3 bases and J by 3 bases, with 11 bases between. Germline CDR1 DFQATT, CDR2 SNEGSKA (reference sequence). CDR3 loop: CSARAYLDTEAFF. The CDR3 bases are TGCAGTGCTAGGGCATATTTAGACACTGAAGCTTTCTTT.

This clonotype was observed many times. The J gene is TRBJ2-3, the V gene TRBV5-1; D may be TRBD2 (6 bases). The CDR3 covers 18 residues. Germline assignment: CDR1 SGHRS and CDR2 YFSETQ. V was clipped by 0 bases and J by 4 bases, with 21 bases between them. As DNA, the CDR3 is TGCGCCAGCAGCTTGGCGGCGGGACCGGGACGTGATCCAGATACGCAGTATTTT. This gives the protein CASSLAAGPGRDPDTQYF. Full variable domain (remainder filled in from reference TRBV5-1 and TRBJ2-3): KAGVTQTPRYLIKTRGQQVTLSCSPISGHRSVSWYQQTPGQGLQFLFEYFSETQRNKGNFPGRFSGRQFSNSRSEMNVSTLELGDSALYLCASSLAAGPGRDPDTQYFGPGTRLTVL.

A few counts support this clonotype. V and J are TRBV25-1 and TRBJ2-3, with 9 bases matching TRBD2. The CDR3 has 16 amino acids. J lost 3 bases, V lost 1 base, and 5 bases had no gene match. Looked up from germline, CDR1 is MGHDK and CDR2 is SYGVNS. The chain's CDR3 is CASSESTSGGTDTQYF. The CDR3 nucleotides read TGTGCCAGCAGTGAATCGACTAGCGGAGGGACAGATACGCAGTATTTT. Filled out from reference TRBV25-1 and TRBJ2-3, the complete variable domain reads EADIYQTPRYLVIGTGKKITLECSQTMGHDKMYWYQQDPGMELHLIHYSYGVNSTEKGDLSSESTVSRIRTEHFPLTLESARPSHTSQYLCASSESTSGGTDTQYFGPGTRLTVL.

Worth noting for this clonotype: At one end the junction does not follow the germline gene, possibly because of a read error. The CDR3 sequence: CVSSSGTKVHQPQHF. CDR3 DNA sequence: TGTGTCAGCAGTTCCGGGACCAAGGTACACCAGCCCCAGCATTTT. V usage is TRBV27 and J usage is TRBJ1-5; possible D gene TRBD1, 5 bases. This CDR3 region has 15 residues. The V gene's germline CDR1 is MNHEY and CDR2 SMNVEV (reference sequence).

V gene TRBV19 combines with J gene TRBJ1-5, with D possibly matching TRBD1 (6 bases). Germline CDR1 LNHDA, CDR2 SQIVND (reference sequence). The CDR3 totals 15 residues. V shed 9 bases and J shed 1 base, with 16 bases lying between them. The CDR3 loop reads CASNRQQGSNQPQHF. CDR3 DNA sequence: TGTGCCAGCAACCGTCAGCAGGGGAGCAATCAGCCCCAGCATTTT.

The V call is TRBV7-2, the J call TRBJ2-3; 13 positions match TRBD2. J was trimmed by 6 bases and V by 2 bases; bases with no gene match: 8. Germline CDR1 and CDR2: SGHTA and FQGNSA. CDR3 size: 17 residues. The CDR3 sequence: CASSLRGLAGVGDTQYF. For the CDR3, the DNA is TGTGCCAGCAGCTTACGAGGACTAGCGGGAGTAGGGGATACGCAGTATTTT.

There are many counts of this clonotype. The V and J genes are TRBV20-1 and TRBJ2-1; D is unclear. V was trimmed by 3 bases and J by 7 bases, leaving 19 bases between them. The germline V gene encodes CDR1 DFQATT and CDR2 SNEGSKA (reference sequence). This CDR3 comprises 15 residues. The CDR3 reads CSASGAVLNGNEQFF. DNA of the CDR3: TGCAGTGCTAGCGGTGCGGTCTTAAACGGGAATGAGCAGTTCTTC.

This clonotype has just a few counts. No conserved phenylalanine or tryptophan ends this CDR3, so it is likely a read error. The rearrangement links TRBV6-2 or TRBV6-3 to TRBJ2-1; TRBD1 agrees at 10 bases. The CDR3 sequence is 16 residues long. V lost 10 bases, J lost 5 bases, and 14 bases stayed unmatched. Germline-derived CDR1 and CDR2 are MNHEY and SVGEGT. The CDR3 DNA reads as TGTGCCACCAAACCTATGGGACAGGGGCAGAACAATGAGCAGTTCTCC. It codes for CATKPMGQGQNNEQFS.

This clonotype was seen repeatedly, ten times or more. This chain joins TRBV4-1 and TRBJ2-7; 10 bases fit TRBD1. Germline V gene data show CDR1 as MGHRA and CDR2 as YSYEKL. The CDR3 consists of 15 residues. After removal of 1 base from V and 2 bases from J, the junction contained 2 bases not matched to a gene. The CDR3: CASSQGTGGTYEQYF. For the CDR3, the DNA is TGCGCCAGCAGCCAAGGGACAGGGGGTACCTACGAGCAGTACTTC.

This clonotype came up many times. The chain links TRBV27 to TRBJ2-6; the D is unclear. V was pared by 3 bases and J by 2 bases, with 17 bases between. In germline, CDR1 is MNHEY, CDR2 SMNVEV (reference sequence). The CDR3 has 18 amino acids. The CDR3 here is CASSLGYGRDAGANVLTF. DNA of the CDR3: TGTGCCAGCAGTTTGGGGTACGGCCGAGACGCTGGGGCCAACGTCCTGACTTTC.

This clonotype appeared many times. This CDR3 is CATSRAAGYQETQYF. CDR3 DNA sequence: TGTGCCACCAGCAGAGCAGCGGGGTACCAAGAGACCCAGTACTTC. This chain joins TRBV15 and TRBJ2-5, with TRBD2 matching over 7 bases. The germline V gene has CDR1 LNHNV and CDR2 YYDKDF (reference sequence). J was trimmed by 0 bases and V by 1 base; bases with no gene match: 2. The CDR3 consists of 15 residues. The full variable domain, completed using reference TRBV15 and TRBJ2-5, is DAMVIQNPRYQVTQFGKPVTLSCSQTLNHNVMYWYQQKSSQAPKLLFHYYDKDFNNEADTPDNFQSRRPNTSFCFLDIRSPGLGDTAMYLCATSRAAGYQETQYFGPGTRLLVL.

At least ten counts were recorded for this clonotype. The chain combines TRBV7-8 with TRBJ1-5; D may be TRBD1 (5 bases). The V and J ends lost 3 bases and 6 bases respectively, with 12 bases between them. Germline V gene lookup returns CDR1 SGHVS and CDR2 FQNEAQ. The CDR3 contains 14 residues. DNA for the CDR3: TGTGCCAGCAGCTTCTCGGGGGAGAGTCAGCCCCAGCATTTT. Translating gives CASSFSGESQPQHF. Together with reference TRBV7-8 and TRBJ1-5, the CDR3 gives the full variable domain: GAGVSQSPRYKVAKRGQDVALRCDPISGHVSLFWYQQALGQGPEFLTYFQNEAQLDKSGLPSDRFFAERPEGSVSTLKIQRTQQEDSAVYLCASSFSGESQPQHFGDGTRLSIL.

This clonotype was seen many times. This chain connects TRBV19 to TRBJ1-5; D is perhaps TRBD1 (6 bases). Germline-derived CDR1 and CDR2 are LNHDA and SQIVND (reference sequence). V lost 5 bases and J 3 bases, leaving 17 bases between the germline ends. The CDR3 spans 16 residues. Written as DNA, the CDR3 is TGTGCCAGTAGTGGTACAGGGAGAAGGGCCAATCAGCCCCAGCATTTT. This gives the protein CASSGTGRRANQPQHF.

This clonotype was observed many times. The CDR3 loop is CASSHDGGGAETQYF. The CDR3 DNA reads as TGTGCCAGCAGTCACGATGGAGGGGGCGCAGAGACCCAGTACTTC. The V and J genes are TRBV7-2 and TRBJ2-5, with D perhaps TRBD1 (7 bases). The germline V gene has CDR1 SGHTA and CDR2 FQGNSA. CDR3 length: 15 residues. V was clipped by 6 bases and J by 4 bases, with 18 bases between them.

For this clonotype: A read error may be the cause here, since a much bigger clone is one base away. V is TRBV28 and J is TRBJ2-7; D not certain. Germline V CDR1 and CDR2: MDHEN, SYDVKM. The CDR3 spans 13 residues. The CDR3 DNA reads as TGTGCCAGCAATTTAGGCCTCACCTACGAGCAGTACTTC. Translated, it gives CASNLGLTYEQYF. The variable domain in full, with the rest retrieved from reference TRBV28 and TRBJ2-7, is DVKVTQSSRYLVKRTGEKVFLECVQDMDHENMFWYRQDPGLGLRLIYFSYDVKMKEKGDIPEGYSVSREKKERFSLILESASTNQTSMYLCASNLGLTYEQYFGPGTRLTVT.

This clonotype came up many times. The chain employs TRBV7-3 and TRBJ2-2, with 9 bases identical to TRBD1. CDR1 and CDR2 from the germline V gene are SGHTA and FQGTGA. J gave up 7 bases and V 5 bases, and 5 bases lay outside the gene matches. The length of the CDR3 is 14 residues. The CDR3: CASSSTGGSGELFF. The CDR3 DNA follows: TGTGCCAGCAGCAGTACAGGGGGCAGCGGGGAGCTGTTTTTT.

This clonotype was found a few times. The rearrangement links TRBV11-2 to TRBJ1-6; D is uncertain. Germline-derived CDR1 and CDR2 are SGHAT and FQNNGV. V was clipped by 7 bases and J by 3 bases, with 10 bases between them. The CDR3 is 14 residues long. Written as DNA, the CDR3 is TGTGCCAGCAACCCGGCAAACTATAATTCACCCCTCCACTTT. This gives the protein CASNPANYNSPLHF.

This clonotype was picked up many times. V is TRBV10-3 and J is TRBJ1-1; perhaps TRBD1 as D (6 bases). Trimming left V 7 bases short and J 5 bases short, with 17 bases between. CDR1 and CDR2 from the germline V gene are ENHRY and SYGVKD. CDR3 length: 14 residues. The CDR3 DNA reads TGTGCCATCACGGGGGCCGCCAAGGGTACTGAAGCTTTCTTT. Translated, it gives CAITGAAKGTEAFF.

This clonotype was recorded many times. The V call is TRBV2, the J call TRBJ1-5; 8 bases match TRBD1. With 8 bases clipped from V and 2 bases from J, the junction kept 11 bases outside the gene matches. In germline, CDR1 is SNHLY, CDR2 FYNNEI. The CDR3 covers 16 residues. CDR3 in amino acids: CASASRQGQGNQPQHF. CDR3 in DNA: TGTGCCAGCGCCTCCCGACAGGGGCAGGGCAATCAGCCCCAGCATTTT.

This clonotype was detected many times. V gene TRBV5-1 combines with J gene TRBJ2-7; D gene uncertain. The germline V gene has CDR1 SGHRS and CDR2 YFSETQ. This CDR3 region has 21 residues. V gave up 1 base and J gave up 0 bases, with 29 bases separating them. The CDR3 loop is CASSLSTDTFNVGRSSYEQYF. The CDR3 DNA follows: TGCGCCAGCAGCTTGTCCACCGATACATTCAACGTCGGAAGGAGCTCCTACGAGCAGTACTTC.

This clonotype came up many times. The rearrangement joins TRBV6-2 or TRBV6-3 to TRBJ1-1, with a weak D call TRBD1 (5 bases). In germline, CDR1 is MNHEY, CDR2 SVGEGT. The germline V and J ends were trimmed by 5 bases and 1 base, with 20 bases remaining between them. This CDR3 has 17 residues. The CDR3 DNA sequence: TGTGCCAGCAGTCGGCTACGAGGGGCAAATAGGAACACTGAAGCTTTCTTT. It codes for CASSRLRGANRNTEAFF.

The CDR3 protein is CASSGGHQFSYEQYF. The CDR3 DNA is TGTGCCAGCAGCGGGGGGCACCAATTCTCCTACGAGCAGTACTTC. This chain uses TRBV11-2 with TRBJ2-7; either TRBD1 or TRBD2 may supply D (6 bases each). Germline V gene lookup returns CDR1 SGHAT and CDR2 FQNNGV. CDR3 length: 15 amino acids. V gave up 5 bases and J gave up 0 bases, with 14 bases separating them.

This clonotype was recorded at least ten times. The chain is built from TRBV2 and TRBJ2-1; D perhaps matches TRBD2 (7 bases). CDR3 length: 14 residues. From germline, CDR1 is SNHLY and CDR2 FYNNEI. Trimming shortened V by 6 bases and J by 9 bases, and 18 bases separated the two germline ends. As DNA, the CDR3 is TGTGCCAGCAGCGTTGGTGCGGGGGCGGGTGAGCAGTTCTTC. It translates to CASSVGAGAGEQFF.

The chain employs TRBV6-1 and TRBJ1-2, with 10 nucleotides matching TRBD1. V gave up 6 bases and J gave up 5 bases; unmatched junction bases: 6. This CDR3 region has 14 residues. Germline V gene data show CDR1 as MNHNS and CDR2 as SASEGT. The DNA for the CDR3 is TGTGCCAGCAGAACCGGGACAGGGGCATATGGCTACACCTTC. Translated, it gives CASRTGTGAYGYTF.

This chain uses TRBV20-1 with TRBJ1-1, with D hard to call. The length of the CDR3 is 13 residues. The V gene lost 6 bases and the J gene lost 2 bases, with 13 bases spanning the gap. Germline V CDR1 and CDR2: DFQATT, SNEGSKA (reference sequence). Here the CDR3 reads CSARPDRNTEAFF. DNA for the CDR3: TGCAGTGCCCGCCCGGACCGTAACACTGAAGCTTTCTTT.